This TCR beta chain was found in a study of chemoradiotherapy in HPV16-positive cancers. Study overall: Candidate HPV-specific T-cell clones and common TCR motifs came from functional assays in two HPV16-positive patients. Study-wide results and caveats: Candidate HPV-specific clones and E7-related TCR motifs grew in tumor during treatment. Only a couple of HPV16-positive patients supplied the functional HPV-specificity definition. In HPV16-positive patients, HPV-responsive T-cell expansion tracked better recurrence-free survival.

Germline V gives CDR1 GTSNPN, CDR2 SVGIG (reference sequence). V was shortened by 3 bases and J by 3 bases, with 9 bases between the two germline ends. The CDR3 consists of 14 residues. Sequencing was performed with immunoSEQ multiplex PCR; in TCRdb, only in-frame clones are kept and a portion is missing. The sample comprises some 9,900 clones, about 80% of which are singletons, and about 14% rests with the top ten. Points on this clone: What it recognizes is unknown.

The clonotype originates from a human donor with HPV-associated anogenital cancer. The input for sequencing was tumor tissue, taken from a patient who underwent chemoradiotherapy. J is TRBJ1-6 and V is TRBV30; the D is unclear. CDR3 sequence (DNA): TGTGCCTGGAGCCTAGGATACTATAATTCACCCCTCCACTTT. Translating it yields CAWSLGYYNSPLHF.